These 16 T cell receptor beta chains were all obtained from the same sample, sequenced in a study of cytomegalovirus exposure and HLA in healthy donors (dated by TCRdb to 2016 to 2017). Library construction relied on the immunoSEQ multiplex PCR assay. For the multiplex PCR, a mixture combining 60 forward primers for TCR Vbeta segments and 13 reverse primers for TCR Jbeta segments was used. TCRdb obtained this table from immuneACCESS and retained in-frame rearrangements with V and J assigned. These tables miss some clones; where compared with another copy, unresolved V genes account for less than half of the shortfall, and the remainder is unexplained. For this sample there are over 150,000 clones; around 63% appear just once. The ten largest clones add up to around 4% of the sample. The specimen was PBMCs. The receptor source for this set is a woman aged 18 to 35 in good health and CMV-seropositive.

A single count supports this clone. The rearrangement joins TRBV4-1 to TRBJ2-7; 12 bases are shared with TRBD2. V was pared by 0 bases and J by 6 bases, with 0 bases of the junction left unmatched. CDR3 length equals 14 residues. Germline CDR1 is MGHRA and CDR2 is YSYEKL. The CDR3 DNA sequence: TGCGCCAGCAGCCAAGAACTAGCGGGGGGCGAGCAGTACTTC. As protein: CASSQELAGGEQYF.

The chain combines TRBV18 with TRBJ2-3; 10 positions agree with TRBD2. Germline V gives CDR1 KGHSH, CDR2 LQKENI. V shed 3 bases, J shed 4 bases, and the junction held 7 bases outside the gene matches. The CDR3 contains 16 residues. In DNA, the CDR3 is TGTGCCAGCTCACCGTCCAGCGGGAGGGCCGCAGATACGCAGTATTTT. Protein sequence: CASSPSSGRAADTQYF.

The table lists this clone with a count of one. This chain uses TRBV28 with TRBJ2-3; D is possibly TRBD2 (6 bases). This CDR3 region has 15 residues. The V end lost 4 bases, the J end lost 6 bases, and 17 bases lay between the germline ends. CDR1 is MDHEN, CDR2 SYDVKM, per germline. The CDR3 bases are TGTGCCAGCAGTTCAAGCGGGTCCTTCCTCGATACGCAGTATTTT. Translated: CASSSSGSFLDTQYF. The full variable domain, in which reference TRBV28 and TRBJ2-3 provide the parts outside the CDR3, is DVKVTQSSRYLVKRTGEKVFLECVQDMDHENMFWYRQDPGLGLRLIYFSYDVKMKEKGDIPEGYSVSREKKERFSLILESASTNQTSMYLCASSSSGSFLDTQYFGPGTRLTVL.

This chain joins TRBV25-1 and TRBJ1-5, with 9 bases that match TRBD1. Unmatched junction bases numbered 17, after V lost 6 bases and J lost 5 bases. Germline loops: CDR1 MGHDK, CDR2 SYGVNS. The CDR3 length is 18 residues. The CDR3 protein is CASRAGHRGHRYDQPQHF. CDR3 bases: TGTGCCAGCAGGGCCGGCCACAGGGGGCACCGCTATGATCAGCCCCAGCATTTT.

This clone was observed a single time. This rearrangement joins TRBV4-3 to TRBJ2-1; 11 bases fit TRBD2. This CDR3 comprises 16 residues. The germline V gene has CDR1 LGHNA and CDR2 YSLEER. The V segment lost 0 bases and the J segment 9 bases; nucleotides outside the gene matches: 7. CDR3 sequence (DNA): TGCGCCAGCAGCCAAGATTGGGCTAGCGGGGGGTTTGAGCAGTTCTTC. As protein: CASSQDWASGGFEQFF.

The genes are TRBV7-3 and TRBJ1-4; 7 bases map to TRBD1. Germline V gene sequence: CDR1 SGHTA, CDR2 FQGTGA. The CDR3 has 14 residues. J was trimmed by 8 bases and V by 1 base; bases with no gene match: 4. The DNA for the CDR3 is TGTGCCAGCAGCTTAAAGGACAGGAGAGAAAAACTGTTTTTT. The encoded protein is CASSLKDRREKLFF.

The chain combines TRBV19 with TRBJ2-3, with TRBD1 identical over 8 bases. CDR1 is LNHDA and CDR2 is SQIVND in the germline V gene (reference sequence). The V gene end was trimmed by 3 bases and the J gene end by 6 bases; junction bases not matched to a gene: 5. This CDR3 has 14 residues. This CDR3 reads CASSMNGQGDTQYF. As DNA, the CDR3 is TGTGCCAGTAGTATGAACGGACAGGGCGATACGCAGTATTTT. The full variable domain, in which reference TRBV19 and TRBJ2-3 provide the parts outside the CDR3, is DGGITQSPKYLFRKEGQNVTLSCEQNLNHDAMYWYRQDPGQGLRLIYYSQIVNDFQKGDIAEGYSVSREKKESFPLTVTSAQKNPTAFYLCASSMNGQGDTQYFGPGTRLTVL.

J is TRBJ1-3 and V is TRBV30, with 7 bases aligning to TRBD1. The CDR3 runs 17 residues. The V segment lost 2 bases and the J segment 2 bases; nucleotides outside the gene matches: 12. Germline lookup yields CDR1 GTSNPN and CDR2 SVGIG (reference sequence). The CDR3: CAWSISPTGSTGNTIYF. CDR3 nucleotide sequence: TGTGCCTGGAGTATATCTCCGACAGGGTCAACTGGAAACACCATATATTTT.

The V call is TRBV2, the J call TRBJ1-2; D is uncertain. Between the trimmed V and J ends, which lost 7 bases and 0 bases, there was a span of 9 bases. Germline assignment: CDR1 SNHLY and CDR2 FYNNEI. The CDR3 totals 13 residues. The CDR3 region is CASIDMANYGYTF. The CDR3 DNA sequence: TGTGCCAGCATAGACATGGCTAACTATGGCTACACCTTC.

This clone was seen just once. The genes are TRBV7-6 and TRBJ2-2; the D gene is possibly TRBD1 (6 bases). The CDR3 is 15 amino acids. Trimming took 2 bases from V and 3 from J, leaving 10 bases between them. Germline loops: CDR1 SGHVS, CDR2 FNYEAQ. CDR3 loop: CASSLWTDYTGELFF. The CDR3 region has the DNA TGTGCCAGCAGCTTATGGACAGATTACACCGGGGAGCTGTTTTTT.

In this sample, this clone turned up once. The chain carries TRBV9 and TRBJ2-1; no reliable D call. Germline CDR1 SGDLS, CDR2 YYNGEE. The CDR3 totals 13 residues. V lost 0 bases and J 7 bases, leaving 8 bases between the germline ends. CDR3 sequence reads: CASSVVSANEQFF. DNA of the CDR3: TGTGCCAGCAGCGTAGTGAGTGCGAATGAGCAGTTCTTC.

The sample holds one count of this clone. The CDR3 region has the DNA TGTGCCATCCCGGGGGGGCGGGGAGATACGCAGTATTTT. Translation: CAIPGGRGDTQYF. The chain recombines TRBV2 with TRBJ2-3; 8 bases map to TRBD2. V shed 10 bases and J 5 bases; nucleotides not matched to a gene: 8. The CDR3 extends over 13 amino acids. Germline lookup yields CDR1 SNHLY and CDR2 FYNNEI.

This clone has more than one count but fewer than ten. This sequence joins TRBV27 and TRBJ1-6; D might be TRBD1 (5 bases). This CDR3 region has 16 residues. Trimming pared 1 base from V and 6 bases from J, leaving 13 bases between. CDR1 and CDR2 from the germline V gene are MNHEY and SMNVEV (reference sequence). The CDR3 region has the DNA TGTGCCAGCAGTTTATGGGGGGGTTCTGGTAATTCACCCCTCCACTTT. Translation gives CASSLWGGSGNSPLHF.

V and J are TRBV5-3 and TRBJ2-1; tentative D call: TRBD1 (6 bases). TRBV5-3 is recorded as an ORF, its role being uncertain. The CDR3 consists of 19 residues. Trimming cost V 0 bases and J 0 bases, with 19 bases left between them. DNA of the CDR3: TGTGCCAGAAGCTTGGTATGCAGGGTTCAACAGGGCTCCTACAATGAGCAGTTCTTC. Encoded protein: CARSLVCRVQQGSYNEQFF.

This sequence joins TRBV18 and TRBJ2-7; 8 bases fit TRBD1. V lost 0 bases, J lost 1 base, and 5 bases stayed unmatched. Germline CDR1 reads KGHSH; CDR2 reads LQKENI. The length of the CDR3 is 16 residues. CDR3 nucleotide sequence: TGTGCCAGCTCACCACCTCGCAACAGGGGGTCCTACGAGCAGTACTTC. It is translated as CASSPPRNRGSYEQYF.

The CDR3 here is CASSTAGTSTETQYF. The CDR3 nucleotides are TGTGCCAGCAGCACCGCCGGGACTAGCACTGAGACCCAGTACTTC. The chain links TRBV7-9 to TRBJ2-5; 9 nucleotides match TRBD2. This CDR3 has 15 residues. Germline-derived CDR1 and CDR2 are SEHNR and FQNEAQ (reference sequence). Trimming at V came to 5 bases and at J to 5 bases, leaving 9 bases not matched to a gene. Based on the CDR3 plus reference TRBV7-9 and TRBJ2-5, the full variable domain is DTGVSQNPRHKITKRGQNVTFRCDPISEHNRLYWYRQTLGQGPEFLTYFQNEAQLEKSRLLSDRFSAERPKGSFSTLEIQRTEQGDSAMYLCASSTAGTSTETQYFGPGTRLLVL.